Presented here are 9 T cell receptor beta chains from one specimen sequenced in a study of T cell responses to AZD1222 COVID-19 vaccine. TCRdb's copy holds only in-frame clones and misses some; the assay was immunoSEQ multiplex PCR. This sample has 150,000 to 200,000 clones; roughly 90% occur once, and the top ten carry approximately 1.5%. The sequences come from peripheral blood, collected on day 0 of AZD1222 vaccination. The receptors were sampled from an adult in good health.

This clone was seen a few times. The V call is TRBV5-5, the J call TRBJ1-6; 9 nucleotides align to TRBD1. The CDR3 consists of 17 residues. Germline CDR1 reads SGHKS; CDR2 reads YYEKEE (reference sequence). V lost 5 bases and J lost 4; bases outside the gene matches: 10. The CDR3 DNA is TGTGCCAGCAGGGGTACCCCAGACAGGGGGTATAATTCACCCCTCCACTTT. It encodes CASRGTPDRGYNSPLHF.

The chain combines TRBV18 with TRBJ1-1; no firm D call. Germline assignment: CDR1 KGHSH and CDR2 LQKENI. The CDR3 spans 13 residues. V lost 4 bases to trimming and J lost 3 bases, with 9 bases between them. CDR3 loop: CASSRQVYTEAFF. The CDR3 DNA reads as TGTGCCAGCTCACGTCAGGTTTACACTGAAGCTTTCTTT.

The chain couples TRBV28 to TRBJ2-7; 9 bases align to TRBD1. The CDR3 runs 14 residues. V was clipped by 6 bases and J by 2 bases; unmatched bases: 5. CDR1 and CDR2 from the germline V gene are MDHEN and SYDVKM. The CDR3 region has the DNA TGTGCCAGCAGCAGGGACAGGGCCCCCTACGAGCAGTACTTC. It encodes CASSRDRAPYEQYF.

The V gene is TRBV5-6, the J gene TRBJ1-1; TRBD1 matches at 8 bases. Germline V gives CDR1 SGHDT, CDR2 YYEEEE. The junction had 5 bases not matched to a gene; V was cut back by 0 bases and J by 4 bases. The CDR3 has 15 residues. CDR3 nucleotides: TGTGCCAGCAGCTTGGCCAGGGGGCGAATCACTGAAGCTTTCTTT. It specifies CASSLARGRITEAFF.

The chain employs TRBV5-6 and TRBJ2-5, with TRBD2 as a possible D gene (5 bases). The ends were cut back, 0 bases at V and 4 bases at J, with 7 bases in the middle. The CDR3 length is 13 residues. Germline V CDR1 and CDR2: SGHDT, YYEEEE. The CDR3 spells CASSLGRGETQYF. The CDR3 DNA reads TGTGCCAGCAGCTTGGGCCGGGGAGAGACCCAGTACTTC.

The CDR3 here is CASSLGQKNTEAFF. The CDR3 nucleotides are TGTGCCAGCAGCTTAGGTCAGAAGAACACTGAAGCTTTCTTT. The V call is TRBV7-2, the J call TRBJ1-1; D gene ambiguous. The CDR3 is 14 residues long. V was cut by 1 base and J by 1 base, with 7 bases left in between. The germline V gene has CDR1 SGHTA and CDR2 FQGNSA.

The chain joins TRBV6-2 or TRBV6-3 to TRBJ1-4; a possible D gene is TRBD1 (6 bases). Trimming removed 2 bases from V and 10 bases from J, with 17 bases in between. CDR1 and CDR2 (germline): MNHEY, SVGEGT. The CDR3 loop spans 15 amino acids. The CDR3 region is CASSYDDRRGGKLFF. As DNA, the CDR3 is TGTGCCAGCAGTTACGACGACAGGAGAGGTGGAAAACTGTTTTTT.

The rearrangement uses TRBV4-1 and TRBJ2-5; 14 bases map to TRBD2. From germline, CDR1 is MGHRA and CDR2 YSYEKL. J was trimmed by 4 bases and V by 2 bases; bases with no gene match: 9. This CDR3 contains 18 residues. The DNA of the CDR3 is TGCGCCAGCAGCCAATCGACTAGCGGGGGGGCCTTCGGAGAGACCCAGTACTTC. Encoded protein: CASSQSTSGGAFGETQYF.

V gene TRBV3-1 (or the pseudogene TRBV3-2) combines with J gene TRBJ1-1; tentatively, D is TRBD1 (6 bases). Germline V lookup: CDR1 LGHDT, CDR2 YNNKEL (reference sequence). Trimming took 3 bases from V and 10 from J, leaving 15 bases between them. The CDR3 is 13 residues long. In nucleotides, the CDR3 is TGTGCCAGCAGCCAGTACGGGGGCTTAGGAGCTTTCTTT. This sequence encodes CASSQYGGLGAFF.